The 10 T cell receptor beta chains presented below share a single source sample, sequenced in a study of siplizumab effects on memory and regulatory T cells. Profiling relied on immunoSEQ multiplex PCR, and the TCRdb table lists in-frame clones only, not all of them. The table includes about 100,000 clones, around 93% detected once. The sequenced sample was non-Treg CD4+ T cells sorted from blood. Source of these receptors: a human donor in good health.

The rearrangement uses TRBV2 and TRBJ2-1; 8 bases align to TRBD1. The CDR3 consists of 14 residues. V shed 10 bases and J 4 bases; nucleotides not matched to a gene: 9. Germline CDR1 reads SNHLY; CDR2 reads FYNNEI. Here the CDR3 reads CATRDRTVYNEQFF. Written as DNA, the CDR3 is TGTGCCACCAGGGACAGGACCGTATACAATGAGCAGTTCTTC.

This clone is a singleton in its sample. The chain carries TRBV19 and TRBJ2-7, with 8 bases lining up with TRBD1. Germline values: CDR1 LNHDA, CDR2 SQIVND (reference sequence). The trim removed 4 bases at V and 5 bases at J, leaving 13 bases unmatched. The CDR3 totals 16 residues. CDR3 in DNA: TGTGCCAGTAGTAAAGATCGGACAGGGATTAGGGACGAGCAGTACTTC. It translates to CASSKDRTGIRDEQYF.

The gene calls are TRBV18 and TRBJ2-3; perhaps TRBD2 as D (6 bases). V lost 6 bases to trimming and J lost 7 bases, with 14 bases between them. CDR1 KGHSH and CDR2 LQKENI come from the germline V gene. This CDR3 contains 13 residues. CDR3 bases: TGTGCCAGCTCGTCCGGGAGTGCGAATACGCAGTATTTT. Amino acid sequence: CASSSGSANTQYF.

The rearrangement uses TRBV6-6 and TRBJ2-1; 11 positions agree with TRBD2. V dropped 6 bases and J dropped 4; count of bases not matched to a gene: 8. CDR3 length: 16 amino acids. Germline V CDR1 and CDR2: MNHNY, SVGAGI (reference sequence). The CDR3 sequence is CASSSGLAGEYNEQFF. The CDR3 nucleotides read TGTGCCAGCAGCTCTGGACTAGCGGGCGAGTACAATGAGCAGTTCTTC.

This chain uses TRBV5-1 with TRBJ2-3; D unclear. The CDR3 consists of 14 residues. Germline V gene sequence: CDR1 SGHRS, CDR2 YFSETQ. Trimming stripped 0 bases from V and 2 bases from J, with 7 bases between. The CDR3 DNA reads TGCGCCAGCAGCTTGGAAGGGTCCACAGATACGCAGTATTTT. Translated, it gives CASSLEGSTDTQYF. Drawing the rest from reference TRBV5-1 and TRBJ2-3, the complete variable domain is KAGVTQTPRYLIKTRGQQVTLSCSPISGHRSVSWYQQTPGQGLQFLFEYFSETQRNKGNFPGRFSGRQFSNSRSEMNVSTLELGDSALYLCASSLEGSTDTQYFGPGTRLTVL.

This chain connects TRBV28 to TRBJ1-5, with TRBD1 as a possible D gene (5 bases). This CDR3 is built from 14 residues. Looked up from germline, CDR1 is MDHEN and CDR2 is SYDVKM. Trimming pared 6 bases from V and 5 bases from J, leaving 14 bases between. CDR3: CASSSTGKYQPQHF. CDR3 coding DNA: TGTGCCAGCAGCTCAACAGGTAAATATCAGCCCCAGCATTTT.

A note on this clone: The same CDR3 can be traced to other DNA sequences in this sample. V and J are TRBV6-5 and TRBJ2-7; 8 nucleotides agree with TRBD2. The CDR3 is 15 amino acids. Trimming cost V 0 bases and J 0 bases; bases outside gene matches: 1. Per the germline V gene, CDR1 is MNHEY and CDR2 is SVGAGI. The CDR3 loop is CASSYSAGGSYEQYF. In DNA, the CDR3 is TGTGCCAGCAGTTACTCGGCGGGGGGCTCCTACGAGCAGTACTTC.

The chain employs TRBV7-2 and TRBJ2-1, with D uncertain. The CDR3 totals 14 residues. V lost 1 base, J lost 7 bases, and 11 bases lay in between. Germline assignment: CDR1 SGHTA and CDR2 FQGNSA. The CDR3 DNA sequence: TGTGCCAGCAGCTTAGGTAGTCCTATGAATGAGCAGTTCTTC. Translated, it gives CASSLGSPMNEQFF.

This chain joins TRBV5-6 and TRBJ2-7; D not resolved. This CDR3 spans 12 amino acids. Germline values: CDR1 SGHDT, CDR2 YYEEEE. V dropped 3 bases and J dropped 8 bases, with 12 bases sitting between them. The CDR3 region is CASSSGMSQQYF. CDR3 DNA: TGTGCCAGCAGCTCAGGAATGTCGCAGCAGTACTTC.

The V gene is TRBV11-2, the J gene TRBJ2-7; TRBD2 agrees at 9 bases. V dropped 0 bases and J dropped 4; count of bases not matched to a gene: 19. Germline loops: CDR1 SGHAT, CDR2 FQNNGV. This CDR3 is 20 amino acids long. As DNA, the CDR3 is TGTGCCAGCAGCTTAGATCTCGAGGCGGCGGGAGGGTTAAGATCTTACGAGCAGTACTTC. As protein: CASSLDLEAAGGLRSYEQYF. The variable domain in full, with the rest retrieved from reference TRBV11-2 and TRBJ2-7, is EAGVAQSPRYKIIEKRQSVAFWCNPISGHATLYWYQQILGQGPKLLIQFQNNGVVDDSQLPKDRFSAERLKGVDSTLKIQPAKLEDSAVYLCASSLDLEAAGGLRSYEQYFGPGTRLTVT.